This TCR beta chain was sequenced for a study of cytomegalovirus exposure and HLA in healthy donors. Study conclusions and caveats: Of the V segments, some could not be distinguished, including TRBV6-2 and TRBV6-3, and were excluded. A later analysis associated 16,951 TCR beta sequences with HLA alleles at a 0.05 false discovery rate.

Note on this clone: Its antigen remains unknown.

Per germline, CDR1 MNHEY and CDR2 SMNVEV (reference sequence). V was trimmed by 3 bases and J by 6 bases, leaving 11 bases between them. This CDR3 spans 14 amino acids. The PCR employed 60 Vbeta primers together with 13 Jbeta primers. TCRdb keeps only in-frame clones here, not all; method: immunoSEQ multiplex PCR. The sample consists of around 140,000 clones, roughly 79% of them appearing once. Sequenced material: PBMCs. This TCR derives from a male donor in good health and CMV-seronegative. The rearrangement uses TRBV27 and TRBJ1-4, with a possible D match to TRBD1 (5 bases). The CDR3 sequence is CASSFGQGYEKLFF. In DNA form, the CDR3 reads TGTGCCAGCAGTTTCGGGCAGGGTTATGAAAAACTGTTTTTT. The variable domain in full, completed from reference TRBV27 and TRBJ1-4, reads EAQVTQNPRYLITVTGKKLTVTCSQNMNHEYMSWYRQDPGLGLRQIYYSMNVEVTDKGDVPEGYKVSRKEKRNFPLILESPSPNQTSLYFCASSFGQGYEKLFFGSGTQLSVL.